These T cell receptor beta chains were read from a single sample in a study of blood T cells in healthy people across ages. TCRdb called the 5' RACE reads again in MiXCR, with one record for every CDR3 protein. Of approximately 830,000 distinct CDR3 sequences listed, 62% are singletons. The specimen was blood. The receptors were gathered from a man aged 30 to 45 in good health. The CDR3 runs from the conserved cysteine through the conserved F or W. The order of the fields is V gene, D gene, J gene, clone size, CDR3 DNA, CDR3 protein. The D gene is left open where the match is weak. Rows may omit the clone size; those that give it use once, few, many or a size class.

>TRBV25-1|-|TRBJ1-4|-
TGTGCCAGCAGTGACCCCCGGACGGGCGCAACTAATGAAAAACTGTTTTTT
CASSDPRTGATNEKLFF
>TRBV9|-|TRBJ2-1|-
TGTGCCAGCAGCGAGGACGTCTCGAATGAGCAGTTCTTC
CASSEDVSNEQFF
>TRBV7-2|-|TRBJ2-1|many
TGTGCCAGCAGCCCTAGAGCTAGCTCTGAGCAGTTCTTC
CASSPRASSEQFF
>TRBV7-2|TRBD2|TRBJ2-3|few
TGTGCCAGCAGCTCCGGGGCTAGCGGGGGATTGGGCACAGATACGCAGTATTTT
CASSSGASGGLGTDTQYF
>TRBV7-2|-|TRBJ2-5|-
TGTGCCAGCAGCTCTTTAAACAGCCCTAGGACCCAGTACTTC
CASSSLNSPRTQYF
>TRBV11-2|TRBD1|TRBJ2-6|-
TGTGCCAGCAGCTCCGGACAGGGAGCTTCCTCTGGGGCCAACGTCCTGACTTTC
CASSSGQGASSGANVLTF
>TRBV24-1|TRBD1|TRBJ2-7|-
TGTGCCACCAGTGAGCCAGACAGGGAAAAGCAGTACTTC
CATSEPDREKQYF
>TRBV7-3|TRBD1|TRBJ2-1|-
TGTGCCAGCAGCCCGGAACCCAGGGGGCGCCTGGGCTCCTACAATGAGCAGTTCTTC
CASSPEPRGRLGSYNEQFF
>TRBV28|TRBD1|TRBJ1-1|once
TGTGCCAGCAGTACCAGACAGGGGTTGGGACTTGAGGCTTTCTTT
CASSTRQGLGLEAFF
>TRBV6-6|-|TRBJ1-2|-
TGTGCCAGCAGCGGTCCTCCGGACAGCTATGGCTACACCTTC
CASSGPPDSYGYTF
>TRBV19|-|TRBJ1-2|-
TGTGCCAGTAGTATAAAAGGCCGCGTGGGTGCAATTGGCTACACCTTC
CASSIKGRVGAIGYTF
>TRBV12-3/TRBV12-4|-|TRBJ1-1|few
TGTGCCAGCAGGCCACGTGAGAGGGACACTGAAGCTTTCTTT
CASRPRERDTEAFF
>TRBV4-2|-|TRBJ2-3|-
TGTGCCAGCAGCCATGGGAGGCGAGATACGCAGTATTTT
CASSHGRRDTQYF
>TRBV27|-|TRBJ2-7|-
TGTGCCAGCAGTTTTCGGGGAATAGGCTACGAGCAGTACTTC
CASSFRGIGYEQYF
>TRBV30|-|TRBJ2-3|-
TGTGCCTGGGGCGCAGGGTTCACAGATACGCAGTATTTT
CAWGAGFTDTQYF
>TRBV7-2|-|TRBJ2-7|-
TGTGCCAGCAGCTCGCCCGGGGTCGGGCGGTACGAGCAGTACTTC
CASSSPGVGRYEQYF
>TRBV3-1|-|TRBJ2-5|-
TGTGCCAGCAGCCAAGAGAGCCTTCGCTCGGAGACCCAGTACTTC
CASSQESLRSETQYF
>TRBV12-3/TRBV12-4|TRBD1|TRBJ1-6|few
TGTGCCAGCAGTTCCAGGGGGCGCGGTTCACCCCTCCACTTT
CASSSRGRGSPLHF
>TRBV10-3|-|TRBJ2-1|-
TGTGCCATCAGTGAAGACTCCCATGAGCAGTTCTTC
CAISEDSHEQFF
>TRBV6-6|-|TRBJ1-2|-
TGTGCCAGCAGTCAAGAGACCCATGGCTACACCTTC
CASSQETHGYTF
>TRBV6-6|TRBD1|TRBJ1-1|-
TGTGCCAGCAGTCCGACGGACAGGGGAGGGACTGAAGCTTTCTTT
CASSPTDRGGTEAFF
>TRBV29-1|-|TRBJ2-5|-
TGCAGCGCCTGTATTGACAGCTACCAAGAGACCCAGTACTTC
CSACIDSYQETQYF
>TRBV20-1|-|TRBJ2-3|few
TGCAGTGCTTCCAAGGGGGCAGGAGGGTTTCGGGAAGATACGCAGTATTTT
CSASKGAGGFREDTQYF
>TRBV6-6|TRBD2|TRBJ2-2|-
TGTGCCACCCAGGGGCGGGGGGCCGGGGAGCTGTTTTTT
CATQGRGAGELFF
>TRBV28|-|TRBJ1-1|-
TGTGCCAGCAATTGGGCTGTGAACACTGAAGCTTTCTTT
CASNWAVNTEAFF
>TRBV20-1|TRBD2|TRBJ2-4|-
TGCAGTGCTATGGGACTAGCGGCCCCGAGTACCAAAAACATTCAGTACTTC
CSAMGLAAPSTKNIQYF
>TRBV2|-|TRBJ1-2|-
TGTGCCAGCAGTTTTGACGGTGGAGGCTATGGCTACACCTTC
CASSFDGGGYGYTF
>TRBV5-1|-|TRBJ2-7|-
TGCGCCAGCAGCTTGGTAGCATCGAACGACGAGCAGTACTTC
CASSLVASNDEQYF
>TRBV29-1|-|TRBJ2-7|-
TGCAGCGTTCGACGCTCCTACGAGCAGTACTTC
CSVRRSYEQYF
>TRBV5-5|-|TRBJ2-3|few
TGTGCCAGCAGCAGCAACCGGGGCTCAGATACGCAGTATTTT
CASSSNRGSDTQYF
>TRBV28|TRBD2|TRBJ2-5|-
TGTGCCACTTCAAAACTGGGACTAGTTGGAGAGACCCAGTACTTC
CATSKLGLVGETQYF
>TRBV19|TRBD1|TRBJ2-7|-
TGTGCCAGTCCGGGACAGGGCTACGAGCAGTACTTC
CASPGQGYEQYF
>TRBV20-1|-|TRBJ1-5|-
TGCAGTGCGTCCGGGACACCCCTTAGCAATCAGCCCCAGCATTTT
CSASGTPLSNQPQHF
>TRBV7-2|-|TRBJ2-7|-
TGTGCCAGCAGCCCCGCCCGGGCTAGCGCCACCTCCTACGAGCAGTACTTC
CASSPARASATSYEQYF
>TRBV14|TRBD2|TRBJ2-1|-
TGTGCCAGCAGCCAAGAAGGGTGGCGAGCGGGGAGCTCCTACAATGAGCAGTTCTTC
CASSQEGWRAGSSYNEQFF
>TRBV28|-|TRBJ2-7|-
TGTGCCAGCAGTTTATTAGGACAGATCCCCTACGAGCAGTACTTC
CASSLLGQIPYEQYF
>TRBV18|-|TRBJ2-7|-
TGTACCAGCTCACCGGACGGCTACGAGCAGTACTTC
CTSSPDGYEQYF
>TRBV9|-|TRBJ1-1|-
TGTGCCAGCAGCCAGGACGGCGCAGGCACTGAAGCTTTCTTT
CASSQDGAGTEAFF
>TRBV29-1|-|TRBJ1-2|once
TGCAGCGTTGAAGGGGACACGGACTATGGCTACACCTTC
CSVEGDTDYGYTF
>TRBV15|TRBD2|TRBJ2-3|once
TGTGCCACCAGCAGACTAGCGGGGCGGGATACGCAGTATTTT
CATSRLAGRDTQYF
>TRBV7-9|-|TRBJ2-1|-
TGTGCCAGCAGCCTATCTTTTAATGGTGAGCAGTTCTTC
CASSLSFNGEQFF
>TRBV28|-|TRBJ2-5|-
TGTGCCAGCCAAACCGGGACATTATCGCGGGAGCAGTACTTC
CASQTGTLSREQYF
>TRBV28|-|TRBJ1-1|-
TGTGCCAGCACCTTGGGTTATGAAGCTTTCTTT
CASTLGYEAFF
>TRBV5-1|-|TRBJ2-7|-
TGCGCCAGCAGCTGGGACCACTACGAGCAGTACTTC
CASSWDHYEQYF
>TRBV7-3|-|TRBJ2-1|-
TGTGCCAGCAGCTTACGCCCGGACTACGTCGGCAATGAGCAGTTCTTC
CASSLRPDYVGNEQFF
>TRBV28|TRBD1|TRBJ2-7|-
TGTGCCAGCAGCCGCGAGACGGACAGGGACCCCTACGAGCAGTACTTC
CASSRETDRDPYEQYF
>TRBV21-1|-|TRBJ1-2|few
TGTGCCAGCAGCAAGGGAGGGGACCTTAAATCTGGCTACACCTTC
CASSKGGDLKSGYTF
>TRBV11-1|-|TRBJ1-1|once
TGTGCCAGCAGCTTATCGGGCGGGAGGAACACTGAAGCTTTCTTT
CASSLSGGRNTEAFF
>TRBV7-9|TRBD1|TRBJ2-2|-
TGTGCCAGCAGCCGCCGGGACAAGGGGGCCACCGGGGAGCTGTTTTTT
CASSRRDKGATGELFF
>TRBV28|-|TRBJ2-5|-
TGTGCCAGCAGTTTTGGTCGTTTGGCGGGGTATGAGACCCAGTACTTC
CASSFGRLAGYETQYF
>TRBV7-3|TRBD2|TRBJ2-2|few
TGTGCCAGCAGCTTAAAAGGGAGGGGCACCGGGGAGCTGTTTTTT
CASSLKGRGTGELFF
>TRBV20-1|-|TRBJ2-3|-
TGCAGTGCTGTGTGGGCCCTCGCAGATACGCAGTATTTT
CSAVWALADTQYF
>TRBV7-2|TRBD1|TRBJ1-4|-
TGTGCCAGCAGCTTAGGCCCCCGGACAGGGCAGGCTGAAAAACTGTTTTTT
CASSLGPRTGQAEKLFF
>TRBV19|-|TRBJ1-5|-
TGTGCCAGTAGTATCGGGGGCAATCAGCCCCAGCATTTT
CASSIGGNQPQHF